A selection of T cell receptor beta chains follows, all from one sample in a study of cytomegalovirus exposure and HLA in healthy donors. The method was immunoSEQ multiplex PCR; TCRdb's version includes in-frame clones alone and lacks a portion of them. The sample carries over 150,000 clones, approximately 89% recorded once. Sequencing was carried out using PBMCs. All receptors come from a man between 18 and 35 years old in good health and CMV-seropositive. Both conserved end residues are part of each CDR3. D genes are given only for firm matches. Only some rows state a clone size, as once, few, many or a class for expanded clones.

cdr3_aa cdr3_nt d_call v_call clone_size j_call
CASSLLKLGGSSYNEQFF TGTGCCAGCAGTTTATTGAAACTTGGCGGTAGCTCCTACAATGAGCAGTTCTTC NA TRBV27 NA TRBJ2-1
CATSSRGKETQYF TGTGCCACCAGCAGTCGGGGTAAGGAGACCCAGTACTTC NA TRBV15 NA TRBJ2-5
CASSQRGRVDTEAFF TGCGCCAGCAGCCAGCGGGGCAGGGTGGACACTGAAGCTTTCTTT NA TRBV5-1 once TRBJ1-1
CASSSGGPSYEQYF TGTGCCAGCAGCTCGGGAGGGCCCTCCTACGAGCAGTACTTC TRBD2 TRBV7-9 NA TRBJ2-7
CASSATSGSSDTQYF TGTGCCAGCAGTGCGACTAGCGGGAGTTCAGATACGCAGTATTTT TRBD2 TRBV25-1 NA TRBJ2-3
CASSAPGLAGGISYEQYF TGTGCCAGCAGCGCGCCGGGACTAGCGGGAGGTATCTCCTACGAGCAGTACTTC TRBD2 TRBV11-1 NA TRBJ2-7
CASSQWGVYGYTF TGTGCCAGCAGCCAATGGGGGGTCTATGGCTACACCTTC NA TRBV7-9 NA TRBJ1-2
CASSLTGTGLTQYF TGTGCCAGCAGTTTAACCGGGACAGGGTTGACCCAGTACTTC TRBD1 TRBV27 NA TRBJ2-5
CASSEAGPTGELFF TGTGCCAGCAGTGAGGCGGGACCAACCGGGGAGCTGTTTTTT NA TRBV25-1 NA TRBJ2-2
CASGSGYGYTF TGTGCCAGCGGCTCAGGTTATGGCTACACCTTC NA TRBV7-3 NA TRBJ1-2
CASSLGPGGLYGYTF TGTGCCAGCAGCTTGGGGCCAGGTGGGCTCTATGGCTACACCTTC NA TRBV5-6 NA TRBJ1-2
CAWSVGGSYNEQFF TGTGCCTGGAGTGTAGGGGGCTCCTACAATGAGCAGTTCTTC NA TRBV30 NA TRBJ2-1
CASSQPTGGLNQPQHF TGCGCCAGCAGCCAACCGACAGGGGGCCTCAATCAGCCCCAGCATTTT TRBD1 TRBV4-1 NA TRBJ1-5
CASSLIFGTSGDTGELFF TGTGCCAGCAGCTTAATTTTCGGGACTAGCGGGGACACCGGGGAGCTGTTTTTT TRBD2 TRBV11-3 NA TRBJ2-2
CASSYGLAEYQETQYF TGTGCCAGCAGTTACGGACTAGCGGAGTACCAAGAGACCCAGTACTTC TRBD2 TRBV27 NA TRBJ2-5
CASSLTSGRFNEQFF TGTGCCAGCAGCCTAACTAGCGGGAGATTCAATGAGCAGTTCTTC TRBD2 TRBV6-5 NA TRBJ2-1
CASRDPRGGYRNEKLFF TGTGCCAGCAGGGACCCTCGGGGAGGGTATAGGAATGAAAAACTGTTTTTT NA TRBV2 NA TRBJ1-4